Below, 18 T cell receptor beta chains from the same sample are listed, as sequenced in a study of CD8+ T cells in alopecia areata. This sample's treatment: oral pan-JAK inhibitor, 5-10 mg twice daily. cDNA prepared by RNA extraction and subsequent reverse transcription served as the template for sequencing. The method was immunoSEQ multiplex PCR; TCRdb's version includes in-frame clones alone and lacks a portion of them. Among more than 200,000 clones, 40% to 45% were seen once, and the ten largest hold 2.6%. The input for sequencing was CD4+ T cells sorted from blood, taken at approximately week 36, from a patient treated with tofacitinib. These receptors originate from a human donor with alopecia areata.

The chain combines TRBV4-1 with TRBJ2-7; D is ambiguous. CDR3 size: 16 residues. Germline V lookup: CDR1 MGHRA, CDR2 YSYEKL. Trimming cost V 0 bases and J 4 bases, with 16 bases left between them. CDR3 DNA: TGCGCCAGCAGCCAAGAGTTACTCCCGCATACGTACGAGCAGTACTTC. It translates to CASSQELLPHTYEQYF.

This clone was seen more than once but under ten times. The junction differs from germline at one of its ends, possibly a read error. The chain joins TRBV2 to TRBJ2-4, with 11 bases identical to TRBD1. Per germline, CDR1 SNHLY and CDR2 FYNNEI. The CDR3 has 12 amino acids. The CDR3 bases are TGTGCCAGCAGTGACCCCCCGGGACAGGGGGATTTC. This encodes CASSDPPGQGDF. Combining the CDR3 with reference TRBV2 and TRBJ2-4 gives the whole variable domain EPEVTQTPSHQVTQMGQEVILRCVPISNHLYFYWYRQILGQKVEFLVSFYNNEISEKSEIFDDQFSVERPDGSNFTLKIRSTKLEDSAMYFCASSDPPGQGDFGAGTRLSVL.

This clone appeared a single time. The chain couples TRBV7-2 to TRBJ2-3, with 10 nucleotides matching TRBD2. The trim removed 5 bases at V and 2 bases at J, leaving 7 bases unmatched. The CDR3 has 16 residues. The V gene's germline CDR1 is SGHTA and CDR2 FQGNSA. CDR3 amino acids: CASSPRTSGFTDTQYF. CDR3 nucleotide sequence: TGTGCCAGCAGCCCGAGGACTAGCGGATTCACAGATACGCAGTATTTT.

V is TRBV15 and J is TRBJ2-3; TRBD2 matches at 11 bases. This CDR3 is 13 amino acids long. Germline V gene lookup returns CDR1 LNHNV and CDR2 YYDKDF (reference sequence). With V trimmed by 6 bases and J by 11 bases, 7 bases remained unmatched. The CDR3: CATSSGRVRGQYF. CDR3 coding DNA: TGTGCCACCAGTAGCGGGAGGGTTCGGGGGCAGTATTTT.

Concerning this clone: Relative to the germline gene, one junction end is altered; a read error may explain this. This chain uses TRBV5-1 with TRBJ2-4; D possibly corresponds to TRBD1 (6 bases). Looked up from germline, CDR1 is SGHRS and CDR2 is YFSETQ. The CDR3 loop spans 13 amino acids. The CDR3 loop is CASSTPGDTEENF. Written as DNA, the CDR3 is TGCGCCAGCAGCACCCCTGGGGACACGGAGGAGAACTTC.

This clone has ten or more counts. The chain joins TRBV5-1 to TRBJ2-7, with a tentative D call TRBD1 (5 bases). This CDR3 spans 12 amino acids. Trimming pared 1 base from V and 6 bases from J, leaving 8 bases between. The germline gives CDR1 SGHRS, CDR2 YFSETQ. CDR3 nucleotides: TGCGCCAGCAGCTTGCCCCAGGGCGAGCAGTACTTC. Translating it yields CASSLPQGEQYF.

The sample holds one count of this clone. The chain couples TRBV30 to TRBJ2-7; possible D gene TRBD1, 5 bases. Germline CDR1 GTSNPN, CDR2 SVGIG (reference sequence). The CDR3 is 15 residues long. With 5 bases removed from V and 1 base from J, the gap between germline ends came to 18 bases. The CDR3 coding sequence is TGTGCCTGGGGGAAAATCAGGGCCCAATCCTACGAGCAGTACTTC. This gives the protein CAWGKIRAQSYEQYF.

CDR3 protein: CASSSPRDRDTEQFF. DNA for the CDR3: TGTGCCAGCAGTTCTCCGCGGGACAGGGATACTGAGCAGTTCTTC. J is TRBJ2-1 and V is TRBV6-5; 9 positions agree with TRBD1. The junction had 10 bases not matched to a gene; V was cut back by 4 bases and J by 9 bases. Germline CDR1 and CDR2: MNHEY and SVGAGI. The CDR3 spans 15 residues.

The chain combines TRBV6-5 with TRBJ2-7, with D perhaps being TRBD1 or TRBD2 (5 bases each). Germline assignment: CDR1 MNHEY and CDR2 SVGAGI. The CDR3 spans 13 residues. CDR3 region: CARRGVSSYEQYF. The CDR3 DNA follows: TGTGCGCGACGAGGGGTTAGCTCCTACGAGCAGTACTTC.

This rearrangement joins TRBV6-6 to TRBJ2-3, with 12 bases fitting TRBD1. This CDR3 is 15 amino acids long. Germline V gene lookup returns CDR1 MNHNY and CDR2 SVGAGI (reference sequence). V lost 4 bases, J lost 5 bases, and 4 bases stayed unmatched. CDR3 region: CASSWGQGAVDTQYF. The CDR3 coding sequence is TGTGCCAGCAGTTGGGGACAGGGGGCGGTAGATACGCAGTATTTT.

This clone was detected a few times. The DNA for the CDR3 is TGCAGCCTAGGTGAGGGCTACAATGAGCAGTTCTTC. The encoded protein is CSLGEGYNEQFF. J is TRBJ2-1 and V is TRBV29-1; a possible D gene is TRBD2 (5 bases). Germline V gives CDR1 SQVTM, CDR2 ANQGSEA. Trimming pared 8 bases from V and 3 bases from J, leaving 11 bases between. The CDR3 has 12 residues.

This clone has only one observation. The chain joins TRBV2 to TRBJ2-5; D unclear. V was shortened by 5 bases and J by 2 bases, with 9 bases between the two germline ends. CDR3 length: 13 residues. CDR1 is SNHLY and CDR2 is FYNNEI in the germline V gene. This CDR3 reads CASSLLTQETQYF. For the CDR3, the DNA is TGTGCCAGCAGTTTACTGACACAAGAGACCCAGTACTTC.

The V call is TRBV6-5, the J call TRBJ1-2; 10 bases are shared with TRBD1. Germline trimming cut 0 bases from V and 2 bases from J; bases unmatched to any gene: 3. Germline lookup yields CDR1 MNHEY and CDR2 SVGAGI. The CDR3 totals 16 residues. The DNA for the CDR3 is TGTGCCAGCAGTTACTCGTCGGGACAGGGGAACTATGGCTACACCTTC. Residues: CASSYSSGQGNYGYTF.

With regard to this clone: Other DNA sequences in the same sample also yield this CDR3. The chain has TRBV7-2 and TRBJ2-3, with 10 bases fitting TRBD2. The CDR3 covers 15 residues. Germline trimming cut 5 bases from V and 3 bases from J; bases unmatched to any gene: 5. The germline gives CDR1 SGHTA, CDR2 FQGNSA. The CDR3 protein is CASSPPSGRTDTQYF. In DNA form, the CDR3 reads TGTGCCAGCAGCCCCCCTAGCGGGAGAACAGATACGCAGTATTTT.

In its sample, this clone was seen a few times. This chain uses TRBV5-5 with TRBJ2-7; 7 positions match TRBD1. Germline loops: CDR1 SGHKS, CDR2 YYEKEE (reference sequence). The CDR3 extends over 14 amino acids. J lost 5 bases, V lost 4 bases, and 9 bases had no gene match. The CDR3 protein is CASSIPTGLDEQYF. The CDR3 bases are TGTGCCAGCAGCATACCGACAGGGCTGGACGAGCAGTACTTC. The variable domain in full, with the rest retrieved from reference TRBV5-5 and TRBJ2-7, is DAGVTQSPTHLIKTRGQQVTLRCSPISGHKSVSWYQQVLGQGPQFIFQYYEKEERGRGNFPDRFSARQFPNYSSELNVNALLLGDSALYLCASSIPTGLDEQYFGPGTRLTVT.

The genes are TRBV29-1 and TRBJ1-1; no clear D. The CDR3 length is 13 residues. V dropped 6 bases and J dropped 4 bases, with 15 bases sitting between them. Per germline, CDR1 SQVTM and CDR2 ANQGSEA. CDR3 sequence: CSVALTFVTEAFF. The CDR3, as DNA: TGCAGCGTCGCCCTGACATTCGTCACTGAAGCTTTCTTT.

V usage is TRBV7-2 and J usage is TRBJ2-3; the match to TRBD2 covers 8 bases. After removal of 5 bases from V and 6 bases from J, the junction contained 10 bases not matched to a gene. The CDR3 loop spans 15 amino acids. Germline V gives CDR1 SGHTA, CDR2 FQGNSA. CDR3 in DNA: TGTGCCAGCAGCCCGTGGCGGGAGGAAGGTGATACGCAGTATTTT. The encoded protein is CASSPWREEGDTQYF.

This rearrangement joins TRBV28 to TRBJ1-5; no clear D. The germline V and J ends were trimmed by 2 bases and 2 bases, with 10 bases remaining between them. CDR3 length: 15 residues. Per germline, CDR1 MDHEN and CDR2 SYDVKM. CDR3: CASSLEVSGNQPQHF. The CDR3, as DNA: TGTGCCAGCAGTTTAGAGGTATCGGGCAATCAGCCCCAGCATTTT.